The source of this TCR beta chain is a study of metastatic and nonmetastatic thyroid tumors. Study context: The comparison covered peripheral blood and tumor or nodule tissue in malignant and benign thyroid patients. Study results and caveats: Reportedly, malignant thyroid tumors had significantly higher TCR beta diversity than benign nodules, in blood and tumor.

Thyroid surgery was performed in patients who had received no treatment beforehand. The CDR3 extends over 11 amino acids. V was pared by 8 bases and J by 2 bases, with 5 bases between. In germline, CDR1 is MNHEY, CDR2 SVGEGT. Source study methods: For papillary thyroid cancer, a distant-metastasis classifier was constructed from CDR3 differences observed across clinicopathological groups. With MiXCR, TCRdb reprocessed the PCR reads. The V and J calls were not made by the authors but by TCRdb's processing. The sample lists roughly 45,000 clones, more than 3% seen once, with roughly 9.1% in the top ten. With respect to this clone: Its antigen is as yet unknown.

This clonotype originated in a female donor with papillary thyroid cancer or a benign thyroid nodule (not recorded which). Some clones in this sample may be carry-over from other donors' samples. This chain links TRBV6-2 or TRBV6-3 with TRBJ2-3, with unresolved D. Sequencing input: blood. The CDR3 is CASRITDTQYF. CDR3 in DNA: TGTGCCAGCCGGATCACAGATACGCAGTATTTT.